The rows below give T cell receptor beta chains drawn from one sample of a study of T cells in Graves' hyperthyroidism and ophthalmopathy. TCRdb fed the multiplex PCR reads into MiXCR, producing one record per CDR3 protein. Here the sample spans a few hundred thousand distinct CDR3 sequences, 15% to 18% being singletons. Material: blood. All receptors derive from a woman in her 30s with Graves' hyperthyroidism. The CDR3 runs from the conserved cysteine through the conserved F or W. Fields, in order: clone size, V gene, J gene, CDR3 length, D gene, CDR3 protein, CDR3 DNA. D genes are given only for firm matches. Rows give clone size only sometimes, using once, few, many, or a class for an expanded clone.

size: many
V: TRBV12-3/TRBV12-4
J: TRBJ1-1
length: 16
D: TRBD1
CDR3: CASSRGTGGLRTEAFF
DNA: TGTGCCAGCAGTAGAGGGACAGGGGGCTTGAGAACTGAAGCTTTCTTT

size: .
V: TRBV6-1
J: TRBJ1-1
length: 15
D: .
CDR3: CASTPLQGLNTEAFF
DNA: TGTGCCAGCACCCCTCTTCAGGGGCTGAACACTGAAGCTTTCTTT

size: many
V: TRBV7-3
J: TRBJ2-5
length: 13
D: .
CDR3: CASSLSGQETQYF
DNA: TGTGCCAGCAGCTTGAGCGGGCAAGAGACCCAGTACTTC

size: .
V: TRBV2
J: TRBJ2-7
length: 16
D: TRBD1
CDR3: CASRPTTGGGYYEQYF
DNA: TGTGCCAGCAGGCCGACGACAGGGGGCGGGTACTACGAGCAGTACTTC

size: many
V: TRBV5-1
J: TRBJ1-1
length: 14
D: .
CDR3: CASSLDGQRTEAFF
DNA: TGCGCCAGCAGCTTAGATGGACAGAGGACTGAAGCTTTCTTT

size: many
V: TRBV3-1
J: TRBJ2-1
length: 14
D: .
CDR3: CASSQKGGSNEQFF
DNA: TGTGCCAGCAGCCAAAAAGGAGGGAGCAATGAGCAGTTCTTC

size: .
V: TRBV7-9
J: TRBJ1-2
length: 13
D: .
CDR3: CASSLRSKDGYTF
DNA: TGTGCCAGCAGCTTACGGTCGAAAGATGGCTACACCTTC

size: many
V: TRBV7-8
J: TRBJ2-1
length: 16
D: TRBD2
CDR3: CASSSAPGLGLLEQFF
DNA: TGTGCCAGCAGCTCTGCACCGGGACTAGGGCTTTTAGAGCAGTTCTTC

size: many
V: TRBV20-1
J: TRBJ1-2
length: 14
D: TRBD1
CDR3: CSARPYRGNYGYTF
DNA: TGCAGTGCCAGACCTTACAGGGGGAACTATGGCTACACCTTC

size: many
V: TRBV7-9
J: TRBJ1-1
length: 14
D: .
CDR3: CASSFSTENTEAFF
DNA: TGTGCCAGCAGCTTTTCGACAGAGAACACTGAAGCTTTCTTT

size: .
V: TRBV24-1
J: TRBJ2-1
length: 12
D: .
CDR3: CATSLGTNEQFF
DNA: TGTGCCACCAGTTTAGGCACGAATGAGCAGTTCTTC

size: few
V: TRBV3-1
J: TRBJ1-1
length: 19
D: TRBD1
CDR3: CASSQDGGQGHRRDTEAFF
DNA: TGTGCCAGCAGCCAAGATGGGGGACAGGGACATAGGAGGGACACTGAAGCTTTCTTT

size: few
V: TRBV4-1
J: TRBJ1-1
length: 15
D: .
CDR3: CASSQRGSMNTEAFF
DNA: TGCGCCAGCAGCCAGAGGGGGTCCATGAACACTGAAGCTTTCTTT

size: .
V: TRBV27
J: TRBJ2-3
length: 14
D: .
CDR3: CASSLEHSTDTQYF
DNA: TGTGCCAGCAGTTTAGAACATAGCACAGATACGCAGTATTTT

size: few
V: TRBV7-2
J: TRBJ2-1
length: 16
D: TRBD2
CDR3: CASRGGLAGERNEQFF
DNA: TGTGCCAGCAGGGGGGGACTAGCGGGAGAAAGGAATGAGCAGTTCTTC

size: many
V: TRBV5-1
J: TRBJ2-7
length: 15
D: .
CDR3: CASSPFGTGLSEQYF
DNA: TGCGCCAGCAGCCCATTTGGGACTGGCCTGAGCGAGCAGTACTTC

size: many
V: TRBV12-5
J: TRBJ2-1
length: 14
D: .
CDR3: CASGLVVASGEQFF
DNA: TGTGCTAGTGGTTTAGTGGTGGCATCGGGTGAGCAGTTCTTC

size: .
V: TRBV7-3
J: TRBJ2-7
length: 17
D: TRBD2
CDR3: CASSLSPGLAGFYEQYF
DNA: TGTGCCAGCAGCTTAAGCCCGGGGCTAGCGGGATTCTACGAGCAGTACTTC

size: few
V: TRBV7-9
J: TRBJ2-1
length: 15
D: TRBD1
CDR3: CASSLALGQGDEQFF
DNA: TGTGCCAGCAGCTTAGCCTTGGGACAGGGGGATGAGCAGTTCTTC

size: few
V: TRBV7-3
J: TRBJ2-1
length: 17
D: .
CDR3: CASSLIGYASACNEQFF
DNA: TGTGCCAGCAGCTTAATCGGGTATGCGTCCGCTTGCAATGAGCAGTTCTTC

size: few
V: TRBV2
J: TRBJ1-2
length: 14
D: .
CDR3: CASRITARFSGYTF
DNA: TGTGCCAGCAGGATAACAGCCCGTTTCTCAGGCTACACCTTC

size: .
V: TRBV4-1
J: TRBJ2-3
length: 17
D: TRBD2
CDR3: CASSQDTSGRYEDTQYF
DNA: TGCGCCAGCAGCCAAGATACTAGCGGGAGGTATGAAGATACGCAGTATTTT

size: few
V: TRBV6-1
J: TRBJ1-2
length: 20
D: TRBD1
CDR3: CASRRLTDRDVLTMGWGYTF
DNA: TGTGCCAGCAGACGACTAACGGACAGGGATGTACTAACTATGGGCTGGGGCTACACCTTC

size: many
V: TRBV20-1
J: TRBJ2-1
length: 14
D: TRBD2
CDR3: CSSLGLAGGNEQFF
DNA: TGCAGTTCCCTGGGACTAGCGGGAGGAAATGAGCAGTTCTTC

size: .
V: TRBV5-1
J: TRBJ2-5
length: 15
D: TRBD1
CDR3: CASSTDRGTAETQYF
DNA: TGTGCCAGCAGCACCGACAGGGGGACAGCAGAGACCCAGTACTTC

size: .
V: TRBV15
J: TRBJ2-7
length: 13
D: .
CDR3: CATSTTQSYEQYF
DNA: TGTGCCACCAGCACGACACAATCCTACGAGCAGTACTTC

size: few
V: TRBV4-1
J: TRBJ2-1
length: 16
D: .
CDR3: CASSQMRDNPYNEQFF
DNA: TGCGCCAGCAGCCAGATGAGGGACAACCCTTACAATGAGCAGTTCTTC

size: many
V: TRBV7-2
J: TRBJ2-3
length: 17
D: TRBD2
CDR3: CASSLRTSGIGTDTQYF
DNA: TGTGCCAGCAGCTTAAGGACTAGCGGGATCGGCACAGATACGCAGTATTTT

size: .
V: TRBV7-8
J: TRBJ2-3
length: 16
D: TRBD1
CDR3: CASSQRDSGVTDTQYF
DNA: TGTGCCAGCAGCCAAAGGGACAGCGGAGTCACAGATACGCAGTATTTT

size: few
V: TRBV5-4
J: TRBJ2-7
length: 13
D: .
CDR3: CASSLPGVDEQYF
DNA: TGTGCCAGCAGCTTGCCAGGTGTGGACGAGCAGTACTTC

size: .
V: TRBV12-3/TRBV12-4
J: TRBJ1-1
length: 14
D: .
CDR3: CASRVGRMNTEAFF
DNA: TGTGCCAGCAGGGTGGGACGGATGAACACTGAAGCTTTCTTT

size: .
V: TRBV5-6
J: TRBJ2-7
length: 15
D: .
CDR3: CASSLQGQGAGQQYF
DNA: TGTGCCAGCAGCTTGCAGGGGCAGGGAGCGGGTCAGCAGTACTTC

size: .
V: TRBV6-1
J: TRBJ2-3
length: 12
D: .
CDR3: CASSHGQDTQYF
DNA: TGTGCCAGCAGTCACGGTCAGGATACGCAGTATTTT

size: .
V: TRBV7-9
J: TRBJ1-1
length: 14
D: .
CDR3: CASSLIGGDTEAFF
DNA: TGTGCCAGCAGCTTAATTGGCGGGGACACTGAAGCTTTCTTT

size: few
V: TRBV15
J: TRBJ2-3
length: 14
D: TRBD2
CDR3: CATSRVGRAHTQYF
DNA: TGTGCCACCAGCAGAGTCGGGAGGGCCCATACGCAGTATTTT

size: .
V: TRBV11-2
J: TRBJ2-1
length: 18
D: TRBD2
CDR3: CASSLVKRVAGSPNEQFF
DNA: TGTGCCAGCAGCTTAGTTAAGCGGGTAGCGGGGTCCCCCAATGAGCAGTTCTTC

size: .
V: TRBV3-1
J: TRBJ1-1
length: 15
D: .
CDR3: CARSQEWGMNTEAFF
DNA: TGTGCCAGAAGCCAAGAATGGGGGATGAACACTGAAGCTTTCTTT

size: .
V: TRBV6-1
J: TRBJ2-7
length: 13
D: .
CDR3: CASTPDHHYGQYF
DNA: TGTGCCAGCACCCCGGACCACCACTACGGGCAGTACTTC

size: .
V: TRBV3-1
J: TRBJ2-3
length: 15
D: .
CDR3: CASSSDRRDTDTQYF
DNA: TGTGCCAGCAGCTCCGACAGGAGAGACACAGATACGCAGTATTTT

size: few
V: TRBV10-3
J: TRBJ1-6
length: 16
D: TRBD1
CDR3: CAISESTGLRDSPLHF
DNA: TGTGCCATCAGTGAGTCGACAGGGCTTCGTGATTCACCCCTCCACTTT

size: many
V: TRBV20-1
J: TRBJ2-3
length: 11
D: .
CDR3: CSARLGDTQYF
DNA: TGCAGTGCTAGATTAGGAGATACGCAGTATTTT

size: many
V: TRBV7-2
J: TRBJ1-5
length: 14
D: TRBD1
CDR3: CASSLKGGSQPQHF
DNA: TGTGCCAGCAGCTTAAAAGGGGGCTCGCAGCCCCAGCATTTT